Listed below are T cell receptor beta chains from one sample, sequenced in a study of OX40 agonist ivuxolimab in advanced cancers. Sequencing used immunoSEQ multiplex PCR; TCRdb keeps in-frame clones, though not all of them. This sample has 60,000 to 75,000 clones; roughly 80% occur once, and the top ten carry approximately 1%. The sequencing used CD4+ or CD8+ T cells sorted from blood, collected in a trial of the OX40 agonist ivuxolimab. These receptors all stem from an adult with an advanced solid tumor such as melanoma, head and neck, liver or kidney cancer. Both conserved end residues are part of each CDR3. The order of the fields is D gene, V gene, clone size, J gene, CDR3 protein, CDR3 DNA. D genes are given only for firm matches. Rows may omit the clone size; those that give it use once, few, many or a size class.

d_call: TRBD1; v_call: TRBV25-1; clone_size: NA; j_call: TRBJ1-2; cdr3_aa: CASRGTGTNYGYTF; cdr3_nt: TGTGCCAGCAGGGGGACAGGGACTAACTATGGCTACACCTTC
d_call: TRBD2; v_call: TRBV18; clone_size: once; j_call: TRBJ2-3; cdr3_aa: CASSPPSGGLTDTQYF; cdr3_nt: TGTGCCAGCTCACCACCTAGCGGGGGCTTGACAGATACGCAGTATTTT
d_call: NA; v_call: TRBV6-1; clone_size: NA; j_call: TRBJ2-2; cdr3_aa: CASSESGPGELFF; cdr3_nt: TGTGCCAGCAGTGAATCAGGGCCCGGGGAGCTGTTTTTT
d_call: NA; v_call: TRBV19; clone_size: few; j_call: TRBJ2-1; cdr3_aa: CASSIVNSNEQFF; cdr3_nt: TGTGCCAGTAGTATAGTGAACTCCAATGAGCAGTTCTTC
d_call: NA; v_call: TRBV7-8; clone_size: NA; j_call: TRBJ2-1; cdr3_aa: CASSLEVGRGYNEQFF; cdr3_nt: TGTGCCAGCAGCTTAGAAGTGGGCCGAGGATACAATGAGCAGTTCTTC
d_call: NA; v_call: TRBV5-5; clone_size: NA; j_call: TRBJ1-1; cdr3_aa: CASSLVSQPVNTEAFF; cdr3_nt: TGTGCCAGCAGCTTGGTATCGCAACCAGTGAACACTGAAGCTTTCTTT
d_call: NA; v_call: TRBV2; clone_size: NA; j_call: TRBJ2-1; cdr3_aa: CASSEAGWLAQFF; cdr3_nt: TGTGCCAGCAGTGAAGCGGGCTGGTTGGCGCAGTTCTTC
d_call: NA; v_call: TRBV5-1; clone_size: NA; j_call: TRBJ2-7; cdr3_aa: CASSSRDRTSSYEQYF; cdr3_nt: TGCGCCAGCAGCTCCCGGGACAGGACTAGCTCCTACGAGCAGTACTTC
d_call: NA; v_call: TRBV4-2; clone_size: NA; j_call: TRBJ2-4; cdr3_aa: CASSQEKGGPKNIQYF; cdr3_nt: TGTGCCAGCAGCCAAGAGAAAGGGGGACCCAAAAACATTCAGTACTTC
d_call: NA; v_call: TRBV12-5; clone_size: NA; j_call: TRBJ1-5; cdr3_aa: CASGLVGGDSEHF; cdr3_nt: TGTGCTAGTGGTTTGGTGGGCGGAGACAGCGAACATTTT
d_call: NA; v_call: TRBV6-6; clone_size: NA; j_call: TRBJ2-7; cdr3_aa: CASSKEFDYEQYF; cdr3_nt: TGTGCCAGCAGTAAAGAATTCGATTACGAGCAGTACTTC
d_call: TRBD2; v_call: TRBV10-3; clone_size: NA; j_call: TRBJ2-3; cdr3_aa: CAIRRTSGGSPTDTQYF; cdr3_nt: TGTGCCATCAGAAGGACTAGCGGGGGGTCGCCCACAGATACGCAGTATTTT
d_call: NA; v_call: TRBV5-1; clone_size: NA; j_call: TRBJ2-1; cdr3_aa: CASSLETGFNEQFF; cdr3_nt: TGCGCCAGCAGCTTGGAAACGGGATTCAATGAGCAGTTCTTC
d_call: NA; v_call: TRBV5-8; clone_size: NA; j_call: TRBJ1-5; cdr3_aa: CASSRSETANQPQHF; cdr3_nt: TGTGCCAGCAGCCGGTCGGAGACAGCAAATCAGCCCCAGCATTTT
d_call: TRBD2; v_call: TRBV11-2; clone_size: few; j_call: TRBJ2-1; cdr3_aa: CASSLGLAGHYNEQFF; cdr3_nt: TGTGCCAGCAGCTTGGGACTAGCGGGGCACTACAATGAGCAGTTCTTC
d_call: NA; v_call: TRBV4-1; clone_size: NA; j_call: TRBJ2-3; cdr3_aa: CASSQVPGAFTDTQYF; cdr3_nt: TGCGCCAGCAGCCAAGTCCCAGGGGCCTTCACAGATACGCAGTATTTT
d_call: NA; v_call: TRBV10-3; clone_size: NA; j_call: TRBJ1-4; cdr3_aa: CAISESGGPNEKLFF; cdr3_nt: TGTGCCATCAGTGAGTCTGGGGGACCCAATGAAAAACTGTTTTTT
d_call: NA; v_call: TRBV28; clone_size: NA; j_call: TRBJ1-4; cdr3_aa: CASSPRVAGPNEKLFF; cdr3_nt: TGTGCCAGCAGCCCGCGGGTGGCAGGGCCTAATGAAAAACTGTTTTTT
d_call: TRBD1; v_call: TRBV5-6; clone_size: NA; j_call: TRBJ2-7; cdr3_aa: CASSRAGQGAYEQYF; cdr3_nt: TGTGCCAGCAGTAGGGCGGGACAGGGGGCGTACGAGCAGTACTTC
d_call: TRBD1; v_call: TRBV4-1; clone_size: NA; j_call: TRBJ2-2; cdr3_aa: CASSQDRDRANTGELFF; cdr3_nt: TGCGCCAGCAGCCAAGATCGGGACAGGGCGAACACCGGGGAGCTGTTTTTT
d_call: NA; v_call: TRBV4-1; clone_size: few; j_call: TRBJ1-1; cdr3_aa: CASSQDPSGAQNTEAFF; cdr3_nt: TGCGCCAGCAGCCAAGACCCCTCGGGGGCCCAGAACACTGAAGCTTTCTTT
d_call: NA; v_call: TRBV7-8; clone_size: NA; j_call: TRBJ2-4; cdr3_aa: CASSETVAKNIQYF; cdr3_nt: TGTGCCAGCAGCGAGACAGTAGCCAAAAACATTCAGTACTTC
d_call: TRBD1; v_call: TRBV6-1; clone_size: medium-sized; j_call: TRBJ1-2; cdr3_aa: CASSESGQGARGYTF; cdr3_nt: TGTGCCAGCAGTGAATCCGGACAGGGGGCTAGGGGCTACACCTTC
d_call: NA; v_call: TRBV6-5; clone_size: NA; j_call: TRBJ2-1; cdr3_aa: CASSFSGQPYNEQFF; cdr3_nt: TGTGCCAGCAGTTTCTCAGGACAGCCTTACAATGAGCAGTTCTTC
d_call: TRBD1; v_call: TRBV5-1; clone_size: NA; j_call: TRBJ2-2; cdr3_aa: CASRVTGGTGELFF; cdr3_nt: TGCGCCAGCAGGGTGACAGGGGGGACCGGGGAGCTGTTTTTT
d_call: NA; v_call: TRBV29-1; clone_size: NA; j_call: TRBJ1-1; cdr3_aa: CSARGQANTEAFF; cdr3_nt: TGCAGCGCCCGTGGGCAGGCGAACACTGAAGCTTTCTTT
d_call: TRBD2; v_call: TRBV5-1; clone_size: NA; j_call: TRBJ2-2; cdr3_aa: CASSSRAGGNTGELFF; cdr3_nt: TGCGCCAGCAGCTCCAGAGCGGGGGGAAACACCGGGGAGCTGTTTTTT
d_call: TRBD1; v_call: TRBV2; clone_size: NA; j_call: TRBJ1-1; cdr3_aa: CASSAGGKTEAFF; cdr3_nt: TGTGCCAGCAGCGCAGGGGGAAAGACTGAAGCTTTCTTT
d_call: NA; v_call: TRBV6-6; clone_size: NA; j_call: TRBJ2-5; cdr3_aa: CASSQQVLRPQYF; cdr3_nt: TGTGCCAGCAGTCAGCAGGTACTTCGACCCCAGTACTTC
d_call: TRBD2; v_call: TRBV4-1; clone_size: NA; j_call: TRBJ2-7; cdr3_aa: CASSLGTSGGSSYEQYF; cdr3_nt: TGCGCCAGCAGCCTGGGCACTAGCGGGGGGAGCTCCTACGAGCAGTACTTC
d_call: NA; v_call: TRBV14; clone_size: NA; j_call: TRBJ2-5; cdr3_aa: CASSQNPVRSQETQYF; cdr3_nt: TGTGCCAGCAGCCAAAACCCCGTCAGATCTCAAGAGACCCAGTACTTC
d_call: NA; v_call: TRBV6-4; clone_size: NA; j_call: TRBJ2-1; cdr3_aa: CASSLQGRNEQFF; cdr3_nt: TGTGCCAGCAGCTTACAGGGTCGGAATGAGCAGTTCTTC
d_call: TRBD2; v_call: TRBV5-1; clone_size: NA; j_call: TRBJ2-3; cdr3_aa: CASSARPASGGGTDTQYF; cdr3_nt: TGCGCCAGCAGCGCCAGACCCGCTAGCGGGGGAGGAACAGATACGCAGTATTTT
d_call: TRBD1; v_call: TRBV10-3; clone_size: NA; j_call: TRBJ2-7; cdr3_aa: CAISDIGQGSTYEQYF; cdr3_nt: TGTGCCATCAGTGACATCGGACAGGGATCAACCTACGAGCAGTACTTC
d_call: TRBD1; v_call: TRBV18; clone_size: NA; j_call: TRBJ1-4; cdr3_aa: CASSRKGTDNEKLFF; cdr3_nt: TGTGCCAGCTCACGTAAGGGGACAGACAATGAAAAACTGTTTTTT
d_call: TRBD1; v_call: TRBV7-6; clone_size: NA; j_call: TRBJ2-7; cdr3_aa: CASSLATGVWYEQYF; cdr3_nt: TGTGCCAGCAGCTTGGCAACAGGGGTTTGGTACGAGCAGTACTTC
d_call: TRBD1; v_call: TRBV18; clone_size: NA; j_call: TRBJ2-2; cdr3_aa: CASARQGDTGELFF; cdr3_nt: TGTGCCAGCGCCCGACAGGGAGACACCGGGGAGCTGTTTTTT
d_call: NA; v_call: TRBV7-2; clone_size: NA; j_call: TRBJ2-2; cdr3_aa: CASSLEGGRYTGELFF; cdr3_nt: TGTGCCAGCAGCTTAGAGGGGGGGCGATACACCGGGGAGCTGTTTTTT
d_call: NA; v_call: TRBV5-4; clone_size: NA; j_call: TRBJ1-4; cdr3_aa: CASNAGVNEKLFF; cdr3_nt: TGTGCCAGCAACGCAGGAGTTAATGAAAAACTGTTTTTT
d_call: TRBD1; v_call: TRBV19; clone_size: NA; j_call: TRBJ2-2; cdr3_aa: CASSAWDRGRGTGELFF; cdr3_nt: TGTGCCAGTAGTGCCTGGGACAGGGGGCGCGGTACCGGGGAGCTGTTTTTT
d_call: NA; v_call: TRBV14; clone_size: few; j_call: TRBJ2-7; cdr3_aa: CASSLTSYYEQYF; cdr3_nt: TGTGCCAGCAGCTTGACAAGTTACTACGAGCAGTACTTC
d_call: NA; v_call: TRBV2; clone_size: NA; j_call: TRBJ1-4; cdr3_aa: CASNVDTNEKLFF; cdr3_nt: TGTGCCAGCAATGTTGACACAAATGAAAAACTGTTTTTT
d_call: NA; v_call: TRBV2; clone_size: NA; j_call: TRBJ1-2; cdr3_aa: CASSTRLGAGYTF; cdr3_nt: TGTGCCAGCAGTACCCGTCTCGGGGCGGGCTACACCTTC
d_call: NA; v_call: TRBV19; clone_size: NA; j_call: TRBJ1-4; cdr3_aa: CASKVGEKLFF; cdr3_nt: TGTGCCAGTAAGGTCGGGGAAAAACTGTTTTTT
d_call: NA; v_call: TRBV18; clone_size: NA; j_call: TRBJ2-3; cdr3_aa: CASSPLGSFTDTQYF; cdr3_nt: TGTGCCAGCTCACCACTCGGATCATTCACAGATACGCAGTATTTT
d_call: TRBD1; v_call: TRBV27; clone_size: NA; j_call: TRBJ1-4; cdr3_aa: CASSLSGTGAEKLFF; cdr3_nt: TGTGCCAGCAGTTTATCCGGGACAGGGGCTGAAAAACTGTTTTTT